The next 8 T cell receptor beta chains were all read from a single sample in a study of breast tumors, draining lymph nodes, adjacent tissues. TCRdb reprocessed the multiplex PCR reads with MiXCR, giving one entry per CDR3 protein. The sample contains around 66,000 distinct CDR3 sequences, roughly two fifths of which appear only once. The material sequenced was breast tumor tissue. The source is a female donor with breast cancer. Some clones in this sample may be carry-over from other donors' samples.

The V and J genes are TRBV7-4 and TRBJ2-7; no definite D call. The V gene's germline CDR1 is SGHVT and CDR2 SQSDAQ. This CDR3 contains 13 residues. Trimming shortened V by 0 bases and J by 3 bases, and 6 bases separated the two germline ends. The CDR3 coding sequence is TGTGCCAGCAGCTTAGCGGAAGACTACGAGCAGTACTTC. Amino acids: CASSLAEDYEQYF.

This clonotype was picked up many times. The chain is built from TRBV18 and TRBJ1-5, with D possibly matching TRBD1 (5 bases). V lost 3 bases to trimming and J lost 5 bases, with 8 bases between them. The germline V gene has CDR1 KGHSH and CDR2 LQKENI. The CDR3 consists of 13 residues. CDR3 bases: TGTGCCAGCTCACCTAAGACAGATCAGCCCCAGCATTTT. Translation: CASSPKTDQPQHF.

This clonotype was seen at least ten times. The rearrangement uses TRBV12-3 or TRBV12-4 and TRBJ1-6, with D possibly being TRBD1 (5 bases). The CDR3 covers 16 residues. Between the trimmed V and J ends, which lost 6 bases and 6 bases, there was a span of 18 bases. CDR3 region: CASSWGRWDGNSPLHF. CDR3 bases: TGTGCCAGCAGCTGGGGAAGGTGGGACGGTAATTCACCCCTCCACTTT.

Concerning this clonotype itself: The junction does not match germline at one end; this may be a read error. This sequence joins TRBV20-1 and TRBJ2-7; no firm D call. Germline CDR1 and CDR2: DFQATT and SNEGSKA (reference sequence). The CDR3 length is 14 residues. The CDR3 DNA follows: TGCTGTGCTGGCAGCACGTCTGGGGCCTACGAGCAGTACTTC. This sequence encodes CCAGSTSGAYEQYF.

CDR3 sequence reads: CSVDGVQADTQYF. Here the CDR3 DNA reads TGCAGCGTGGACGGAGTCCAAGCAGATACGCAGTATTTT. This chain uses TRBV29-1 with TRBJ2-3; D unclear. Germline CDR1 SQVTM, CDR2 ANQGSEA. V was cut by 6 bases and J by 4 bases, with 14 bases left in between. This CDR3 comprises 13 residues.

Remarks on this clonotype: The CDR3 does not end in the conserved phenylalanine or tryptophan, so this is likely a read error. V usage is TRBV20-1 and J usage is TRBJ2-1; D not certain. Germline CDR1 DFQATT, CDR2 SNEGSKA (reference sequence). There are 11 residues in the CDR3. CDR3 sequence (DNA): TGCAGCGCTATAAGGTGGCATGAGCAGTTCTCC. This translates into CSAIRWHEQFS.

This clonotype has at least ten counts. J is TRBJ1-2 and V is TRBV18; the match to TRBD1 covers 10 bases. V dropped 5 bases and J dropped 3; count of bases not matched to a gene: 6. Germline CDR1 and CDR2: KGHSH and LQKENI. The CDR3 is 15 residues long. In DNA, the CDR3 is TGTGCCAGCTCAGTAAAGACAGGGGGCGACTATGGCTACACCTTC. Its protein is CASSVKTGGDYGYTF.

This clonotype was counted a few times. A single base separates this from a much larger clone, so it may be a read error. The J gene is TRBJ2-5, the V gene TRBV6-1; perhaps D is TRBD1 or TRBD2 (6 bases each). The CDR3 runs to 15 residues. Trimming removed 5 bases at V and 5 bases at J, with 18 bases between. Germline CDR1 MNHNS, CDR2 SASEGT. CDR3 loop: CASSQRGVGSETQYF. CDR3 nucleotide sequence: TGTGCCAGCAGTCAAAGGGGGGTGGGGAGCGAGACCCAGTACTTC.